These T cell receptor beta chains were read from a single sample in a study of blood T cell repertoires in COVID-19. The protocol was immunoSEQ multiplex PCR, while the TCRdb copy is restricted to in-frame clones and leaves out a portion. The sample includes 250,000 or so clones, 75% to 90% of them seen just once. Source material: PBMCs or T cells enriched from blood (not recorded which). These receptors were obtained from a middle-aged man who had been exposed to COVID-19. Each CDR3 is given without its conserved first and last residue. Each record gives: J gene, V gene, D gene, CDR3 protein. D genes are given only for firm matches.

>TRBJ1-4|TRBV5-1|TRBD1
ASSYQGGRDEKLF
>TRBJ2-1|TRBV24-1|NA
ATSDLTGFRYEQF
>TRBJ2-1|TRBV10-1|TRBD2
ASSEWREGSYNEQF
>TRBJ2-3|TRBV15|NA
ATSTGYTDTQY
>TRBJ1-1|TRBV5-6|NA
ASSLGRGNTEAF
>TRBJ1-2|TRBV7-2|NA
ASSTRQNLNYGYT
>TRBJ1-2|TRBV5-1|TRBD1
ASSLQAGTANYGYT
>TRBJ1-2|TRBV2|NA
ASTRGDYGYT
>TRBJ1-1|TRBV27|NA
ASSFAGREAF
>TRBJ1-1|TRBV18|TRBD1
ASSPATGLNTEAF
>TRBJ1-2|TRBV5-1|TRBD1
ASRFSGGDGYT
>TRBJ1-2|TRBV6-5|NA
ATRDTTNYGYT
>TRBJ1-5|TRBV7-6|NA
ASSLFQGNNQPQH
>TRBJ1-6|TRBV19|NA
ASRDSYNSPLH
>TRBJ2-1|TRBV11-2|TRBD1
ASSLDRYNEQF
>TRBJ2-3|TRBV5-1|TRBD2
ASSFSGIRADTQY
>TRBJ1-5|TRBV28|TRBD1
ASSLFGTGKYQPQH
>TRBJ2-3|TRBV9|NA
ASSLNQDTQY
>TRBJ1-6|TRBV7-7|TRBD1
ASSSLEDRRDSPLH
>TRBJ2-1|TRBV5-1|TRBD2
ANTLIPGLAGVGNEQF
>TRBJ1-2|TRBV2|TRBD1
ASSEGQTSYGYT
>TRBJ1-3|TRBV7-2|NA
ASSLVQGGGNTIY
>TRBJ1-1|TRBV10-3|NA
AISVRGGAVNTEAF
>TRBJ1-5|TRBV28|NA
ASSLGTAVNQPQH
>TRBJ1-5|TRBV7-2|NA
ASSLAGAEYQPQH
>TRBJ2-4|TRBV5-6|NA
ASSLGQELAKNIQY
>TRBJ2-1|TRBV9|NA
ASSDSGMSNEQF
>TRBJ1-5|TRBV4-1|NA
ASSQTAGVNQPQH
>TRBJ1-2|TRBV28|NA
ASRRGANYGYT
>TRBJ2-2|TRBV4-1|TRBD2
ASSQGGAGAHTGELF
>TRBJ1-2|TRBV3-1/TRBV3-2|NA
ASSHADRGKGYGYT
>TRBJ1-1|TRBV28|TRBD1
ASRGTGVMNTEAF
>TRBJ2-3|TRBV10-1|TRBD2
ASSGTSDTDTQY
>TRBJ1-1|TRBV5-1|NA
ASSLLGGGNTEAF
>TRBJ2-5|TRBV7-8|TRBD2
ASSRLLTSGAAETQY
>TRBJ2-3|TRBV5-1|TRBD2
ASSLGGSTGTDTQY
>TRBJ2-3|TRBV10-3|TRBD2
AISEGTRRMAQY
>TRBJ1-2|TRBV28|NA
ASSLTGPWYGYT
>TRBJ1-6|TRBV6-5|NA
ASSSYRNSPLH
>TRBJ1-2|TRBV28|TRBD1
ASSLFGRGSYT
>TRBJ2-3|TRBV9|NA
ASSSLSTGLDTQY
>TRBJ1-5|TRBV24-1|NA
ATSPTGNQPQH
>TRBJ1-5|TRBV7-2|NA
ASSLDSGEQPQH
>TRBJ1-1|TRBV28|NA
ASRNQGNTEAF
>TRBJ1-3|TRBV29-1|NA
SVEVGSGGNTIY
>TRBJ2-4|TRBV11-1|NA
ASSLSENIQY
>TRBJ2-5|TRBV7-6|NA
ASSPRYRATKTQY
>TRBJ2-1|TRBV7-3|TRBD2
ASSLISASGGIYNEQF
>TRBJ1-5|TRBV6-1|NA
ASSDSHSNQPQH
>TRBJ2-5|TRBV6-5|TRBD1
ASSSPGQGEETQY
>TRBJ1-3|TRBV28|NA
ASSLSPVSTRSGNTIY
>TRBJ1-1|TRBV12-3/TRBV12-4|NA
ASSPDTDTEAF
>TRBJ1-2|TRBV2|NA
ASSEKGPRYGYT
>TRBJ1-1|TRBV28|NA
ASSYTNTEAF
>TRBJ2-3|TRBV7-2|TRBD2
ASSLLAGGQGDTQY
>TRBJ1-2|TRBV6-5|NA
ASTAGGPGYT